This record covers a single T cell receptor (beta chain). Germline CDR1 is SGHRS and CDR2 is YFSETQ. The CDR3 sequence is 18 residues long. With V trimmed by 1 base and J by 4 bases, 13 bases remained unmatched. Original data processing: Estimation of nucleated cell counts was performed using reference gene primer amplification. Here immunoSEQ multiplex PCR was the method, and the copy in TCRdb shows in-frame clones only, minus some. V and J calls and clone size are those listed in that table; D and trimming were worked out from the DNA. In the table there are 60,000 to 85,000 clones, roughly nine tenths of which are singletons. This entry comes from a study of blood T cell repertoires in COVID-19. Background on the study: The United States, Italy and Spain were the sources of the acute and convalescent COVID-19 samples. Sources were T cells, B-cell-depleted T cells, or PBMCs; the material itself was cDNA or gDNA.

Sequenced: peripheral blood. This clonotype was obtained from a man aged 45 to 65 with acute or convalescent COVID-19. This chain uses TRBV5-1 with TRBJ1-3; 8 nucleotides match TRBD1. The CDR3 bases are TGCGCCAGCAGCTTGTATGCAGGGGGCGCTTCGTCCGGAAACACCATATATTTT. Amino acids: CASSLYAGGASSGNTIYF.